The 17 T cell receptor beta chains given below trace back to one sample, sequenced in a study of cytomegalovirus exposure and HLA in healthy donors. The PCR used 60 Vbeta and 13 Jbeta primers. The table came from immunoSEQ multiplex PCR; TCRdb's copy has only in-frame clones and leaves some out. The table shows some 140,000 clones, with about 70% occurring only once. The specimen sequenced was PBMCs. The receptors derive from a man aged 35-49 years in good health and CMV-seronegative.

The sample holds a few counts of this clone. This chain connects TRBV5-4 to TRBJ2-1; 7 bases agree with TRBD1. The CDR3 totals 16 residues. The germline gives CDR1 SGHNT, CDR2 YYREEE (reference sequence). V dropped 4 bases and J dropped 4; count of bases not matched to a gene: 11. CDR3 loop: CASSLGGGQSYNEQFF. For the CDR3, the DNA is TGTGCCAGCAGCCTAGGGGGCGGACAGAGTTACAATGAGCAGTTCTTC.

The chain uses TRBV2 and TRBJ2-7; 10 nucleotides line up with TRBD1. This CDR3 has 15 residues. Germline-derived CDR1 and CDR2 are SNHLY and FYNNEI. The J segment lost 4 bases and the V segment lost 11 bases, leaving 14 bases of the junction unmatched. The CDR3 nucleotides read TGTGCCGGGGGACCTTCCCGGGACAGGGGATACGAGCAGTACTTC. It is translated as CAGGPSRDRGYEQYF.

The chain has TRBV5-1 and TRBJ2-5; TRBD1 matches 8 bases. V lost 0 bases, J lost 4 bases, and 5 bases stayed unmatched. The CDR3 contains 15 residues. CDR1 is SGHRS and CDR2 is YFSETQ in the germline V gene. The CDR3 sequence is CASSLAGTGPETQYF. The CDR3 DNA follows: TGCGCCAGCAGCTTGGCCGGGACAGGCCCAGAGACCCAGTACTTC.

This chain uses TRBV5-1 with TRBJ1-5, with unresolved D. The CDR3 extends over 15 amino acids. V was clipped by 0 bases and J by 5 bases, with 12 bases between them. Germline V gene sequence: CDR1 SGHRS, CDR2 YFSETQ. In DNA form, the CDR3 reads TGCGCCAGCAGCTTGGCCTCGGGGAGGGATCAGCCCCAGCATTTT. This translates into CASSLASGRDQPQHF.

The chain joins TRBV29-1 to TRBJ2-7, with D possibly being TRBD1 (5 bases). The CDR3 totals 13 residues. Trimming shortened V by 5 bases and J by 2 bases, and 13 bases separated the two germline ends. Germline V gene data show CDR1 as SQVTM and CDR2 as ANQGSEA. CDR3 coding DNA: TGCAGCGTTTACTCGACAGAGACCTACGAGCAGTACTTC. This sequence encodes CSVYSTETYEQYF.

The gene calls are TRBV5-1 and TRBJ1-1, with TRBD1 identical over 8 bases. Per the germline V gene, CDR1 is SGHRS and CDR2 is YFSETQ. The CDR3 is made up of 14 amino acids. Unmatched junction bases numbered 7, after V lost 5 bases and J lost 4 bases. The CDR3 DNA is TGCGCCAGCAGACGGACAGGGTTGACCACTGAAGCTTTCTTT. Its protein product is CASRRTGLTTEAFF. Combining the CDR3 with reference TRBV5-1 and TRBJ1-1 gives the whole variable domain KAGVTQTPRYLIKTRGQQVTLSCSPISGHRSVSWYQQTPGQGLQFLFEYFSETQRNKGNFPGRFSGRQFSNSRSEMNVSTLELGDSALYLCASRRTGLTTEAFFGQGTRLTVV.

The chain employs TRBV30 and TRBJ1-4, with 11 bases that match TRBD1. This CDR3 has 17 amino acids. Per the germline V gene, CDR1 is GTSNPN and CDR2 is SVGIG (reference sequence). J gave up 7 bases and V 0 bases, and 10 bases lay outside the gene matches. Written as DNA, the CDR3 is TGTGCCTGGAGTGTCTCTCCGGGACAGGGGGTCGGTGAAAAACTGTTTTTT. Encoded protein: CAWSVSPGQGVGEKLFF.

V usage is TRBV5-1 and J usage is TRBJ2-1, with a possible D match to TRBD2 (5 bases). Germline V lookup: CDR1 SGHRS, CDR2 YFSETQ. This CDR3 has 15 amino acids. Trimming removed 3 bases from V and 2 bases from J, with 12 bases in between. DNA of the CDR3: TGCGCCAGCAGCTCCGAAGCGGCCCCCTACAATGAGCAGTTCTTC. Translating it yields CASSSEAAPYNEQFF.

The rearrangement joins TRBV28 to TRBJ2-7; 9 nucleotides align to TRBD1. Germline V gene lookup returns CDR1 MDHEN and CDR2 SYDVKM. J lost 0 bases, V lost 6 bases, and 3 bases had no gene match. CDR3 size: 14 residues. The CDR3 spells CASRPQGASYEQYF. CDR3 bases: TGTGCCAGCAGGCCACAGGGGGCCTCCTACGAGCAGTACTTC.

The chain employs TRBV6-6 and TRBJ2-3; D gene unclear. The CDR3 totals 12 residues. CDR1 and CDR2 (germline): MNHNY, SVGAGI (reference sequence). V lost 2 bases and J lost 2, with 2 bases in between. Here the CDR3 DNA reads TGTGCCAGCAGTTACCACACAGATACGCAGTATTTT. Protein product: CASSYHTDTQYF.

The CDR3 DNA is TGTGCCAGTAGTCAACTAGCGAGCTCCTACGAGCAGTACTTC. Protein product: CASSQLASSYEQYF. This chain links TRBV19 with TRBJ2-7, with TRBD2 identical over 7 bases. The CDR3 extends over 14 amino acids. Per the germline V gene, CDR1 is LNHDA and CDR2 is SQIVND (reference sequence). V dropped 5 bases and J dropped 0; count of bases not matched to a gene: 4.

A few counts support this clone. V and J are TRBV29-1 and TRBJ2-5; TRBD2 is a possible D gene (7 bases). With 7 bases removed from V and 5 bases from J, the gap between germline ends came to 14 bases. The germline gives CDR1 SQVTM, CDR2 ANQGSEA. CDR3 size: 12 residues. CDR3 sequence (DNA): TGCAGCGCCATAGGGAGGGGGGAGACCCAGTACTTC. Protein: CSAIGRGETQYF.

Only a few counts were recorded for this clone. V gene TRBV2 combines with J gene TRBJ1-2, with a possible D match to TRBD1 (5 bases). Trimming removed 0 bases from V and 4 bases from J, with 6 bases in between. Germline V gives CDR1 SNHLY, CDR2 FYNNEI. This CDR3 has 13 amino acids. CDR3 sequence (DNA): TGTGCCAGCAGTGAAGCGGGGGGCTATGGCTACACCTTC. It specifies CASSEAGGYGYTF. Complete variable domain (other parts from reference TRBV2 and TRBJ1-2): EPEVTQTPSHQVTQMGQEVILRCVPISNHLYFYWYRQILGQKVEFLVSFYNNEISEKSEIFDDQFSVERPDGSNFTLKIRSTKLEDSAMYFCASSEAGGYGYTFGSGTRLTVV.

CDR3 protein: CASSNGGEQYF. CDR3 in DNA: TGTGCCAGTAGTAACGGGGGCGAGCAGTACTTC. The rearrangement uses TRBV19 and TRBJ2-7, with D perhaps matching TRBD2 (6 bases). CDR3 length equals 11 residues. V lost 4 bases and J lost 6, with 7 bases in between. Germline CDR1 LNHDA, CDR2 SQIVND (reference sequence). Combining the CDR3 with reference TRBV19 and TRBJ2-7 gives the whole variable domain DGGITQSPKYLFRKEGQNVTLSCEQNLNHDAMYWYRQDPGQGLRLIYYSQIVNDFQKGDIAEGYSVSREKKESFPLTVTSAQKNPTAFYLCASSNGGEQYFGPGTRLTVT.

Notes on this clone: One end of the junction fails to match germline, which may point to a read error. The CDR3 here is CASSVDRLPYEQYF. The CDR3 DNA is TGTGCCAGCAGCGTAGACAGGCTACCGTACGAGCAGTACTTC. This rearrangement joins TRBV11-2 to TRBJ2-7, with a tentative D call TRBD1 (6 bases). The CDR3 spans 14 residues. CDR1 is SGHAT, CDR2 FQNNGV, per germline.

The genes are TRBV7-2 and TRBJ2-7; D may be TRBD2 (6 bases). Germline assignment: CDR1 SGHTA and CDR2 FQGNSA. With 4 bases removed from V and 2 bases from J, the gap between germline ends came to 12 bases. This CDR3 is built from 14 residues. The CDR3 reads CASSSGTLAYEQYF. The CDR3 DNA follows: TGTGCCAGCAGCTCGGGGACTCTCGCCTACGAGCAGTACTTC.

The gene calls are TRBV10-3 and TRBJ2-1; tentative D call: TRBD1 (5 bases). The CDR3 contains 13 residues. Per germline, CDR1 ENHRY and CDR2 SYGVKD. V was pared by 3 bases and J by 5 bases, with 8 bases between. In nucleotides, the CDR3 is TGTGCCATCAGTGAAAGGGGTAACAATGAGCAGTTCTTC. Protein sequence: CAISERGNNEQFF.